A single TCR beta chain is shown here with its context. The antigen is unknown. CDR3 length: 15 residues. Germline-derived CDR1 and CDR2 are SEHNR and FQNEAQ (reference sequence). V shed 6 bases, J shed 2 bases, and the junction held 6 bases outside the gene matches. This specimen belongs to a study of cytomegalovirus exposure and HLA in healthy donors. Overall study findings and caveats: Being productive about 90% or about 30% of the time was typical of most TCR beta V segments in an earlier analysis. A missense DCLRE1C variant was associated with V- and J-gene trimming of TCR beta chains in a later analysis, and an independent cohort replicated the association. The authors excluded some V segments, including TRBV6-2 and TRBV6-3, as indistinguishable.

Vbeta (60) and Jbeta (13) primers were used in the PCR. Produced via immunoSEQ multiplex PCR; TCRdb's table is partial and in-frame only. Its table lists about 140,000 clones. The V and J genes are TRBV7-9 and TRBJ2-2; 7 bases map to TRBD1. This TCR was recovered from a man in his forties in good health and CMV-seronegative. Sequenced: PBMCs. CDR3 sequence reads: CASRQQGSNTGELFF. The CDR3, as DNA: TGTGCCAGCAGACAACAGGGGTCTAACACCGGGGAGCTGTTTTTT.